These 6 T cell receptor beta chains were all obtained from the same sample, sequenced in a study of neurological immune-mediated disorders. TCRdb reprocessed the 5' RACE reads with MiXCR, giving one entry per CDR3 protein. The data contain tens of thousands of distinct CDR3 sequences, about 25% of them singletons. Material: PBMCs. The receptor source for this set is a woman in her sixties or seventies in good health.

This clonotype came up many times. The chain's CDR3 is CASSSPTSGRAGLEQFF. The CDR3 region has the DNA TGCGCCAGCAGCTCACCGACTAGCGGGAGGGCAGGTCTGGAGCAGTTCTTC. The chain uses TRBV5-1 and TRBJ2-1; TRBD2 matches at 14 bases. V was clipped by 3 bases and J by 10 bases; unmatched bases: 12. Germline lookup yields CDR1 SGHRS and CDR2 YFSETQ. The CDR3 covers 17 residues.

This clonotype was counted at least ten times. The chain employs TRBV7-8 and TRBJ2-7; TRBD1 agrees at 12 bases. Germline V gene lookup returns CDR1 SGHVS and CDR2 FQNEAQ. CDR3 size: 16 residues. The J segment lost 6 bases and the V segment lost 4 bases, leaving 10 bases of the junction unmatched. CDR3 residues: CASSSLAGQGASEQYF. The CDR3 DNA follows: TGTGCCAGCAGCTCCTTAGCGGGACAGGGGGCAAGCGAGCAGTACTTC.

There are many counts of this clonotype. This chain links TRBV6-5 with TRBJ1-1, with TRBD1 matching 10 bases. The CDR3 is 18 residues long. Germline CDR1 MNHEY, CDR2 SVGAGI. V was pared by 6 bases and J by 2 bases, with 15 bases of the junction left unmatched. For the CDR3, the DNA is TGTGCCAGCAGGAAGGGACAGGGGTTTCGGACGTTCAACACTGAAGCTTTCTTT. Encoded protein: CASRKGQGFRTFNTEAFF.

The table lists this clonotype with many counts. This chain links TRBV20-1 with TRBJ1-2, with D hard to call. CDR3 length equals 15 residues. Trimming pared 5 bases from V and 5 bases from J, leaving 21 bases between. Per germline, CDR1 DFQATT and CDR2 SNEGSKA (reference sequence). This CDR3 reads CSAGRPLVGKYGYTF. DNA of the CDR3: TGCAGTGCTGGCCGACCCCTCGTCGGAAAATATGGCTACACCTTC.

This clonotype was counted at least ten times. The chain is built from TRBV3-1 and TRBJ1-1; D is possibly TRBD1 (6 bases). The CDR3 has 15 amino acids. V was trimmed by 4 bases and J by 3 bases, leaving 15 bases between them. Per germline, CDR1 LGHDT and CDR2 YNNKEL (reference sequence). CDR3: CASSRGYGGDTEAFF. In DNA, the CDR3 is TGTGCCAGCAGCCGGGGGTATGGGGGCGACACTGAAGCTTTCTTT.

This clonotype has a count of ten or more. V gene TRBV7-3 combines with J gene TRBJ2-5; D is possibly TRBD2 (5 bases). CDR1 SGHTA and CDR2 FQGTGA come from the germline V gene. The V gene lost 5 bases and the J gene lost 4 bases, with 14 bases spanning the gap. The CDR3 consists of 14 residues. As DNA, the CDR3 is TGTGCCAGCAGCCGTACCGGGGTCGGAGAGACCCAGTACTTC. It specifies CASSRTGVGETQYF.